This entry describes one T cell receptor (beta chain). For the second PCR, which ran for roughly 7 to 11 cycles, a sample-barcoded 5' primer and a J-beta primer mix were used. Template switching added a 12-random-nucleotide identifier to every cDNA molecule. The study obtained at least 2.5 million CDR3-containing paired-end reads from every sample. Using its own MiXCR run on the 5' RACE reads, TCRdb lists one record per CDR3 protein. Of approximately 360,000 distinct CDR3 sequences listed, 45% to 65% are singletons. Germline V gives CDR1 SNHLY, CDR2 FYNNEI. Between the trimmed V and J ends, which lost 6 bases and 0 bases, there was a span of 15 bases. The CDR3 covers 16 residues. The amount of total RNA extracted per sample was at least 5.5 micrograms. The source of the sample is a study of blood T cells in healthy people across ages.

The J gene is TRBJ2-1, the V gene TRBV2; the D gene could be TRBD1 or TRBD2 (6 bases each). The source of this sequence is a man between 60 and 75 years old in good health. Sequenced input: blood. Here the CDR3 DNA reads TGTGCCAGCAGCCCCGGACGGGGGCCCTCCTACAATGAGCAGTTCTTC. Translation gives CASSPGRGPSYNEQFF.